The 32 T cell receptor beta chains below all came from one sample that was sequenced in a study of cytomegalovirus exposure and HLA in healthy donors. The PCR used 60 Vbeta and 13 Jbeta primers. The method was immunoSEQ multiplex PCR; TCRdb's version includes in-frame clones alone and lacks a portion of them. Among roughly 100,000 clones, 65% to 80% were seen once, and the ten largest hold around 10%. Sequenced input: PBMCs. The receptors shown here come from a woman younger than 30 in good health and CMV-seropositive.

The sample holds a few counts of this clone. Germline and junction disagree at one end, which may indicate a read error. The rearrangement uses TRBV29-1 and TRBJ2-3; no reliable D call. The CDR3 extends over 12 amino acids. The germline V gene has CDR1 SQVTM and CDR2 ANQGSEA. The CDR3 here is CLVAASTDTQYF. DNA of the CDR3: TGTTTGGTGGCGGCTAGCACAGATACGCAGTATTTT.

This clone came up a few times. The chain employs TRBV5-1 and TRBJ2-3; TRBD1 aligns across 7 bases. This CDR3 spans 14 amino acids. CDR1 is SGHRS, CDR2 YFSETQ, per germline. V gave up 2 bases and J gave up 2 bases; unmatched junction bases: 2. The CDR3 is CASSFGQDTDTQYF. CDR3 in DNA: TGCGCCAGCAGCTTTGGACAGGACACAGATACGCAGTATTTT.

This rearrangement joins TRBV28 to TRBJ1-3, with unresolved D. The ends were cut back, 4 bases at V and 0 bases at J, with 13 bases in the middle. Per germline, CDR1 MDHEN and CDR2 SYDVKM. CDR3 length: 16 amino acids. The CDR3 DNA follows: TGTGCCAGCAGTTCGATCAGGATTGACTCTGGAAACACCATATATTTT. Its protein is CASSSIRIDSGNTIYF.

This clone was picked up a small number of times. The chain carries TRBV10-1 and TRBJ2-1; no clear D. Germline loops: CDR1 WNHNN, CDR2 SYGVQD (reference sequence). V was trimmed by 6 bases and J by 4 bases, leaving 13 bases between them. CDR3 length: 14 residues. This CDR3 reads CASSHSTSYNEQFF. The CDR3, as DNA: TGCGCCAGCAGCCACAGCACCTCATACAATGAGCAGTTCTTC.

The chain links TRBV6-5 to TRBJ2-1; TRBD2 agrees at 9 bases. Per germline, CDR1 MNHEY and CDR2 SVGAGI. Trimming cost V 5 bases and J 7 bases; bases outside gene matches: 9. CDR3 size: 15 residues. The CDR3 bases are TGTGCCAGCAGTCTGAGCGGGAGGTCGGGTAATGAGCAGTTCTTC. As protein: CASSLSGRSGNEQFF.

Only a few counts were recorded for this clone. The V and J genes are TRBV2 and TRBJ2-1, with D hard to call. Germline V gene sequence: CDR1 SNHLY, CDR2 FYNNEI. The CDR3 is made up of 12 amino acids. Trimming cost V 2 bases and J 5 bases, with 4 bases left between them. CDR3 amino acids: CASSETHNEQFF. CDR3 bases: TGTGCCAGCAGTGAAACACACAATGAGCAGTTCTTC.

The V call is TRBV7-6, the J call TRBJ2-3; 8 nucleotides match TRBD2. The CDR3 is 16 amino acids. Germline V gene sequence: CDR1 SGHVS, CDR2 FNYEAQ. V was clipped by 2 bases and J by 1 base; unmatched bases: 5. CDR3 in DNA: TGTGCCAGCAGCTTACGTCCGCGGGAGGGCACAGATACGCAGTATTTT. Translation: CASSLRPREGTDTQYF.

The chain recombines TRBV27 with TRBJ2-1, with 11 bases aligning to TRBD2. Germline V gives CDR1 MNHEY, CDR2 SMNVEV (reference sequence). This CDR3 has 17 amino acids. V shed 5 bases and J 4 bases; nucleotides not matched to a gene: 10. CDR3 coding DNA: TGTGCCAGCAGTCCGCGTACTAGCGGGAGTGAATACAATGAGCAGTTCTTC. Amino acid sequence: CASSPRTSGSEYNEQFF.

The chain combines TRBV9 with TRBJ1-1; D is unresolved. The length of the CDR3 is 14 residues. V lost 5 bases and J 1 base, leaving 12 bases between the germline ends. The V gene's germline CDR1 is SGDLS and CDR2 YYNGEE. The CDR3 DNA follows: TGTGCCAGCAGGGGTGACGCGGGGAACACTGAAGCTTTCTTT. Protein product: CASRGDAGNTEAFF.

V usage is TRBV10-3 and J usage is TRBJ1-3, with D possibly TRBD1 on 5 matching bases. V was clipped by 3 bases and J by 0 bases, with 12 bases between them. The CDR3 loop spans 16 amino acids. Looked up from germline, CDR1 is ENHRY and CDR2 is SYGVKD. In nucleotides, the CDR3 is TGTGCCATCAGTGAAACAGGCGTTATCTCTGGAAACACCATATATTTT. It encodes CAISETGVISGNTIYF.

V and J are TRBV5-1 and TRBJ2-1, with 14 bases lining up with TRBD2. The germline CDR1 and CDR2 sequences are SGHRS and YFSETQ. The CDR3 consists of 18 residues. V dropped 2 bases and J dropped 5; count of bases not matched to a gene: 9. In DNA, the CDR3 is TGCGCCAGCAGCTTTGGACTAGCGGGGGGTTCTCTTGACAATGAGCAGTTCTTC. This sequence encodes CASSFGLAGGSLDNEQFF.

The chain uses TRBV4-1 and TRBJ1-3; 7 bases are shared with TRBD1. Trimming took 8 bases from V and 2 from J; bases not matched to a gene: 6. Germline CDR1 and CDR2: MGHRA and YSYEKL. The CDR3 is 14 residues long. The CDR3 nucleotides read TGCGCCAGCGGAAGGGACAGAGCTGGAAACACCATATATTTT. Amino acids: CASGRDRAGNTIYF.

The rearrangement uses TRBV2 and TRBJ1-5; D might be TRBD1 (6 bases). The CDR3 has 13 residues. V shed 4 bases and J shed 6 bases, with 10 bases lying between them. In germline, CDR1 is SNHLY, CDR2 FYNNEI. The CDR3 coding sequence is TGTGCCAGCAGTGCTGAAGGGGGTCAGCCCCAGCATTTT. It codes for CASSAEGGQPQHF.

The CDR3 is CASSPTGGGGLAVTDTQYF. CDR3 DNA sequence: TGCGCCAGCAGCCCGACAGGGGGCGGAGGGCTAGCGGTCACAGATACGCAGTATTTT. The chain recombines TRBV5-1 with TRBJ2-3; 10 bases are a match to TRBD1. V dropped 4 bases and J dropped 2; count of bases not matched to a gene: 16. The CDR3 is 19 residues long. CDR1 SGHRS and CDR2 YFSETQ come from the germline V gene.

The chain is built from TRBV4-2 and TRBJ2-7; no clear D gene. Germline V gives CDR1 LGHNA, CDR2 YNFKEQ. With 1 base removed from V and 3 bases from J, the gap between germline ends came to 16 bases. CDR3 length equals 16 residues. CDR3: CASSQVTPVASYEQYF. CDR3 sequence (DNA): TGTGCCAGCAGCCAAGTAACCCCGGTGGCTAGCTACGAGCAGTACTTC.

This clone was observed a single time. The chain carries TRBV27 and TRBJ2-3; 7 nucleotides match TRBD2. This CDR3 contains 17 residues. In germline, CDR1 is MNHEY, CDR2 SMNVEV (reference sequence). V lost 5 bases and J lost 0; bases outside the gene matches: 11. The CDR3: CASSSPGLPMSTDTQYF. The CDR3 DNA is TGTGCCAGCAGTAGCCCGGGACTACCGATGAGCACAGATACGCAGTATTTT.

The chain uses TRBV19 and TRBJ1-4; no clear D. V was shortened by 1 base and J by 4 bases, with 10 bases between the two germline ends. Germline CDR1 reads LNHDA; CDR2 reads SQIVND (reference sequence). The CDR3 is 15 amino acids. CDR3 DNA sequence: TGTGCCAGTAGTATAGGCGGGCGCGTTAATGAAAAACTGTTTTTT. Translated: CASSIGGRVNEKLFF.

The chain is built from TRBV11-2 and TRBJ1-1; unclear D gene. CDR3 length: 13 amino acids. Trimming cost V 6 bases and J 5 bases, with 13 bases left between them. The germline V gene has CDR1 SGHAT and CDR2 FQNNGV. The CDR3 DNA follows: TGTGCCAGCAGGGCTGGGAGCAGAACTGAAGCTTTCTTT. Translation: CASRAGSRTEAFF.

The chain is built from TRBV7-9 and TRBJ1-1, with 7 bases matching TRBD1. Germline V gene lookup returns CDR1 SEHNR and CDR2 FQNEAQ (reference sequence). The CDR3 has 15 residues. Trimming took 5 bases from V and 1 from J; bases not matched to a gene: 7. The CDR3 spells CASSNRGVGNTEAFF. Here the CDR3 DNA reads TGTGCCAGCAGCAACAGGGGTGTAGGGAACACTGAAGCTTTCTTT.

The V call is TRBV13, the J call TRBJ2-7; 9 positions agree with TRBD1. The CDR3 sequence is 15 residues long. V trimming: 5 bases; J trimming: 0 bases; junction bases outside the gene matches: 5. Germline V gene sequence: CDR1 PRHDT, CDR2 FYEKMQ (reference sequence). Here the CDR3 reads CASSVDRGFSYEQYF. CDR3 in DNA: TGTGCCAGCAGCGTCGACAGGGGGTTCTCCTACGAGCAGTACTTC.

CDR3 coding DNA: TGCGCCAGTTCTACCCAGGGAATACTCTTCTACGAGCAGTACTTC. It codes for CASSTQGILFYEQYF. This rearrangement joins TRBV5-1 to TRBJ2-7; a weak D match, TRBD1 (5 bases). Germline values: CDR1 SGHRS, CDR2 YFSETQ. The CDR3 contains 15 residues. V shed 8 bases and J shed 3 bases, with 21 bases lying between them.

The chain uses TRBV7-9 and TRBJ1-1, with 9 bases fitting TRBD1. V dropped 5 bases and J dropped 0; count of bases not matched to a gene: 4. CDR1 and CDR2 from the germline V gene are SEHNR and FQNEAQ (reference sequence). This CDR3 is built from 15 residues. In nucleotides, the CDR3 is TGTGCCAGCAGCACCGGACAGGGGCTGAACACTGAAGCTTTCTTT. Translated, it gives CASSTGQGLNTEAFF.

The chain links TRBV7-9 to TRBJ2-7; 12 bases line up with TRBD2. Germline V gene sequence: CDR1 SEHNR, CDR2 FQNEAQ (reference sequence). CDR3 length: 14 amino acids. After removal of 4 bases from V and 6 bases from J, the junction contained 4 bases not matched to a gene. CDR3 in DNA: TGTGCCAGCAGCTCCGGACTAGCGGGACTCGAGCAGTACTTC. It is translated as CASSSGLAGLEQYF.

The J gene is TRBJ2-7, the V gene TRBV10-3, with D possibly TRBD2 on 6 matching bases. Trimming removed 11 bases from V and 4 bases from J, with 12 bases in between. CDR3 length equals 11 residues. Germline CDR1 ENHRY, CDR2 SYGVKD. The DNA of the CDR3 is TGTGCCGCCTCCGGGGGATACGAGCAGTACTTC. Translating it yields CAASGGYEQYF.

The genes are TRBV6-6 and TRBJ2-7; no definite D call. Germline loops: CDR1 MNHNY, CDR2 SVGAGI (reference sequence). This CDR3 spans 12 amino acids. V was pared by 5 bases and J by 4 bases, with 9 bases between. Here the CDR3 reads CASSQMTYEQYF. For the CDR3, the DNA is TGTGCCAGCAGTCAGATGACTTACGAGCAGTACTTC.

This chain's CDR3 is CASSFTPGQGAKGYTF. CDR3 nucleotide sequence: TGCGCCAGCAGCTTTACACCGGGACAGGGGGCGAAGGGCTACACCTTC. The chain is built from TRBV5-1 and TRBJ1-2; 12 bases map to TRBD1. Germline CDR1 reads SGHRS; CDR2 reads YFSETQ. With 2 bases clipped from V and 8 bases from J, the junction kept 10 bases outside the gene matches. This CDR3 region has 16 residues.

This clone has a handful of counts. The V call is TRBV19, the J call TRBJ2-5; TRBD2 matches 8 bases. The junction had 2 bases not matched to a gene; V was cut back by 1 base and J by 1 base. The germline gives CDR1 LNHDA, CDR2 SQIVND (reference sequence). CDR3 length: 15 amino acids. The CDR3 is CASSIVTSGQETQYF. As DNA, the CDR3 is TGTGCCAGTAGTATAGTAACTAGCGGCCAAGAGACCCAGTACTTC. The variable domain in full, completed from reference TRBV19 and TRBJ2-5, reads DGGITQSPKYLFRKEGQNVTLSCEQNLNHDAMYWYRQDPGQGLRLIYYSQIVNDFQKGDIAEGYSVSREKKESFPLTVTSAQKNPTAFYLCASSIVTSGQETQYFGPGTRLLVL.

This clone was seen more than once but under ten times. The V gene is TRBV19, the J gene TRBJ2-1; no definite D call. The CDR3 length is 16 residues. The ends were cut back, 7 bases at V and 7 bases at J, with 23 bases in the middle. Germline V gene data show CDR1 as LNHDA and CDR2 as SQIVND (reference sequence). The CDR3 protein is CASTLSLRLSLNEQFF. In DNA, the CDR3 is TGTGCCAGTACTTTAAGTCTGAGACTCTCTCTAAATGAGCAGTTCTTC.

This clone was seen only a few times. The chain links TRBV7-8 to TRBJ1-1; TRBD1 might be the D (6 bases). V lost 0 bases and J lost 1, with 9 bases in between. The CDR3 runs 15 residues. Per germline, CDR1 SGHVS and CDR2 FQNEAQ. CDR3 nucleotide sequence: TGTGCCAGCAGCTTAGCAAGGACAGCGAACACTGAAGCTTTCTTT. This encodes CASSLARTANTEAFF.

The rearrangement links TRBV13 to TRBJ1-1; D gene unclear. This CDR3 comprises 11 residues. CDR1 is PRHDT, CDR2 FYEKMQ, per germline (reference sequence). The V end was cut by 5 bases, the J end by 7 bases, with 8 bases between. CDR3 sequence: CASSRESEAFF. DNA of the CDR3: TGTGCCAGCAGCCGGGAGAGTGAAGCTTTCTTT.

On this clone itself: A junction boundary mismatches the germline segment, possibly from a read error. The genes are TRBV14 and TRBJ2-7, with 8 bases fitting TRBD1. The CDR3 has 12 residues. Germline lookup yields CDR1 SGHDN and CDR2 FVKESK. This chain's CDR3 is CASRQGAHEQYF. The CDR3 nucleotides read TGTGCCAGCCGCCAGGGGGCCCACGAGCAGTACTTC.

The chain links TRBV9 to TRBJ1-4; D is ambiguous. Germline CDR1 SGDLS, CDR2 YYNGEE. The CDR3 sequence is 13 residues long. The germline V and J ends were trimmed by 4 bases and 8 bases, with 12 bases remaining between them. This CDR3 is CASSSDGSEKLFF. Here the CDR3 DNA reads TGTGCCAGCAGCTCCGACGGGTCAGAAAAACTGTTTTTT.